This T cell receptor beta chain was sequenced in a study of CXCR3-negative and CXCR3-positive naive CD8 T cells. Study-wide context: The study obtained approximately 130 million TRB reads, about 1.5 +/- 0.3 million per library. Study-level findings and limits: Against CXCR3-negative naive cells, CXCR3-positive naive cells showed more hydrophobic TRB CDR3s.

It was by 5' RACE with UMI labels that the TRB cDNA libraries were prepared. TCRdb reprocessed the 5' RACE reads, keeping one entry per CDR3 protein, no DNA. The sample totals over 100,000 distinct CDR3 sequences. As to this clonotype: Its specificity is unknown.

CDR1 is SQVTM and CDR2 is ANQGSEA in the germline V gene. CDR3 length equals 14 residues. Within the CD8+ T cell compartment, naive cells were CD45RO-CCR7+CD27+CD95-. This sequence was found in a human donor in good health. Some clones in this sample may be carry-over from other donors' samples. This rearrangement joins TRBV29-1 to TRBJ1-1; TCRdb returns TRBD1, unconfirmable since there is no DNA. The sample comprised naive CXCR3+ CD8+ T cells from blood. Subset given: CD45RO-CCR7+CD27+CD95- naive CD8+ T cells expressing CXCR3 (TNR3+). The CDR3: CSVVFATVNTEAFF.